This T cell receptor (beta chain) was found in a study of T cell changes during pregnancy in multiple sclerosis (dated by TCRdb to about 2019). For the study in its entirety: The study examined how the T cell repertoire changed over the course of pregnancy in women with multiple sclerosis.

In the case of this clone: There is no known antigen for this receptor. At one of its ends the junction is not consistent with the germline gene, which may arise from a read error.

The CDR3, from cysteine to phenylalanine, totals 17 residues. Solely the CDR3 DNA is kept, with 51 bases framed from the first base. Via the germline V gene, CDR1 is MNHNS and CDR2 SASEGT. Libraries came from the immunoSEQ multiplex PCR assay. In TCRdb, the immuneACCESS table is reduced to in-frame sequences with V and J assigned. These tables do not hold every clone; where another copy was compared, an unresolved V gene accounts for under half, and the others remain unexplained. For this sample there are tens of thousands of clones; approximately 91% appear just once. The ten most abundant clones make up less than 4% of the sample.

This receptor was identified in a female donor with multiple sclerosis, enrolled in a pregnancy study. The chain couples TRBV6-1 to TRBJ2-7, with TRBD1 as a weak D call on 6 bases. This specimen was peripheral blood, taken before pregnancy. The CDR3 protein: CASSQAAIGQRSYEQYF. In nucleotide form, the sequence is TGTGCCAGCAGTCAAGCAGCTATCGGACAGAGATCCTACGAGCAGTACTTC.